This TCR beta chain was captured in a study of blood T cell repertoires in COVID-19. The repertoire was sequenced with immunoSEQ multiplex PCR; TCRdb's copy has only in-frame clones and lacks some. In the table there are 190,000 or so clones, around 95% of which are singletons. The CDR3 length is 14 residues. Trimming at V came to 5 bases and at J to 2 bases, leaving 6 bases not matched to a gene. Germline V gene data show CDR1 as SGHDN and CDR2 as FVKESK. This rearrangement joins TRBV14 to TRBJ2-7, with TRBD1 matching over 7 bases. This receptor was identified in a man under 40 with COVID-19, enrolled during active disease. What was sequenced was peripheral blood. CDR3 bases: TGTGCCAGCAGCTACAGGGGACATACCTACGAGCAGTACTTC. Amino acids: CASSYRGHTYEQYF.